Below, one T cell receptor beta chain is given with its context. The target antigen is unknown. These data originate in a study of response to subunit inactivated influenza vaccine. Study-wide findings and caveats: Authors suggested that a seasonal influenza vaccination recruits few new T cells each time.

TCRdb used MiXCR to reprocess the RT-PCR reads, holding one entry per CDR3 protein. The table shows hundreds of thousands of distinct CDR3 sequences, with approximately 15% occurring only once. Per the germline V gene, CDR1 is MNHEY and CDR2 is SMNVEV (reference sequence). Trimming took off 5 bases at V and 4 bases at J, with 12 bases between the two ends. The CDR3 has 14 residues. The clonotype was recovered from a man between 45 and 60 years old who received an inactivated influenza vaccine. The rearrangement links TRBV27 to TRBJ2-1; D remains ambiguous. The material was PBMCs from blood, obtained 11 to 12 days after vaccination. The CDR3 loop reads CASSLTRPYNEQFF. CDR3 DNA: TGTGCCAGCAGTCTCACCCGGCCATACAATGAGCAGTTCTTC.